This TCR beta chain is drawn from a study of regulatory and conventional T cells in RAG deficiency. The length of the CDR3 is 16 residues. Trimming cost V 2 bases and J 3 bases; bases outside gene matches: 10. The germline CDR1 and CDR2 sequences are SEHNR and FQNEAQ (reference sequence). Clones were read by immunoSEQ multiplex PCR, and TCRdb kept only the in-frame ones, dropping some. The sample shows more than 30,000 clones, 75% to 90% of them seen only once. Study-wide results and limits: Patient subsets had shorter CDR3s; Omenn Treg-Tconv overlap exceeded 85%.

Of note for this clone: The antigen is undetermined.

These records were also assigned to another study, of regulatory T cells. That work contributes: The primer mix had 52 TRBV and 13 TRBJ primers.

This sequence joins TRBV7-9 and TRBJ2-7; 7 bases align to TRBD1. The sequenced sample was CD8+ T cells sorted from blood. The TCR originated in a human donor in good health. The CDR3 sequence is CASSLPLGQENYEQYF. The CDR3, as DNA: TGTGCCAGCAGCTTACCCCTTGGACAGGAGAACTACGAGCAGTACTTC.